This T cell receptor beta chain was captured in a study of T cells in Graves' hyperthyroidism and ophthalmopathy (dated by TCRdb to between 2019 and 2020). For the wider study: Peripheral blood was sampled at the time of initial diagnosis, prior to any treatment. To identify distinguishing TCR V-J signatures, a discovery cohort of some 100 patients was used, comprising some 45 with Graves' ophthalmopathy and 57 with stable Graves' hyperthyroidism. An independent validation cohort of under 20 hyperthyroidism patients and 15 or so patients who later progressed to ophthalmopathy tested prospective prediction of ophthalmopathy. The 100 or so discovery patients were randomly divided into training and test sets at a 7:3 ratio. In addition, the study compared T-cell repertoires in thyroid tissue and in blood from six Graves' hyperthyroidism patients. Once sampling was done, hyperthyroidism patients were given methimazole at a starting dose of 30 mg daily, whereas ophthalmopathy patients were given high-dose intravenous methylprednisolone. TCR Vbeta CDR3 sequencing of some 140 peripheral blood samples (more than 40 ophthalmopathy, under 80 hyperthyroidism and roughly 17 progressor patients) is reported in the paper.

Broader findings and caveats from the paper: Most expanded thyroid clonotypes (frequency above 0.001) were also detected in blood, suggesting blood repertoires may reflect thyroid immune responses. In cross-validation, a model built on a 13 V-J signature told ophthalmopathy apart from stable hyperthyroidism with under 90% sensitivity and approximately 81% specificity, and in testing the same model reached 80%/75%. During validation, the model predicted progression to ophthalmopathy a median of around 7 months ahead of onset, with roughly 65% sensitivity and 72.22% specificity. No statistical method was used to fix the sample size in advance, and group allocation was not hidden from the investigators.

Graves' hyperthyroidism was defined as stable when no progression to ophthalmopathy occurred over 18 months of follow-up. Hyperthyroidism patients were newly diagnosed, with disease duration under 2 months, and aged 18 to 65 years. Patients with uncontrolled infections, other autoimmune diseases, pregnancy or lactation were excluded. Clinical symptoms, serum thyroxine and TRAb, thyroid ultrasound, and orbital computed tomography formed the basis for the diagnoses. PBMCs were isolated from about 9.1 ml of fresh peripheral blood by Ficoll-Paque density gradient centrifugation. Total RNA was extracted using Trizol reagent, and RNA quality was assessed on an Agilent 2100 Bioanalyzer. The TCR beta CDR3 regions were amplified from the RNA transcripts. The TCR CDR3 was subjected to a first round of RT-PCR using the HTBI primer set and the Qiagen OneStep RT-PCR kit. Libraries were constructed in a second round of multiplex PCR, after which size selection and purification were performed. Paired-end sequencing of the libraries was performed with 100 bp reads on an Illumina HiSeq2000. In the authors' own workflow: SOAPnuke was used to process the raw data, throwing out any read that contained adapters or uncalled bases, had a mean Phred below 15, or lacked an exact constant-primer or identifier match. High-quality paired reads were merged with COPE v1.2.5, and unique nucleotide sequences were defined as clonotypes. MiTCR v1.1 was used to align clonotypes to the IMGT TRBV, TRBD and TRBJ reference segments. The analysis was restricted to V-J combinations with a frequency above 0.0001, which together covered over 99% of the repertoires. A TCS score was defined as the ratio between F50 (clonal expansion) and ExV (chaos), using BLOSUM62-based TCRdist between CDR3 peptides within each V-J. Welch's t-statistics and random forest reduced roughly 530 V-J features to under 15, which were used in a naive Bayes classifier (R e1071). TCRdb's own reprocessing of the public reads used fastp at Q25 and MiXCR and kept productive beta chains. Identical CDR3 protein sequences are pooled into one entry, listed with their most common genes and DNA. It is TCRdb's table, rather than the study itself, that gives the V and J calls and clone size. The sample table contains fewer than 400,000 distinct CDR3 sequences; only one count was recorded for around 16% of them. Roughly a third of the sample rests with the top ten.

This clonotype was counted ten times or more. Its antigen specificity is not known. Nothing much larger sits one base from this clone, and base qualities are not available. Sequencing used blood. This receptor was identified in a man aged 25 to 45 with Graves' hyperthyroidism.

The CDR3 has the sequence CASSLAREKQYF. The bases are TGTGCCAGCAGCTTAGCCCGGGAGAAGCAGTACTTC. The chain couples TRBV7-8 to TRBJ2-7; the D gene is perhaps TRBD2, on 6 matching bases. Based on the germline V gene, the CDR1 and CDR2 sequences are SGHVS and FQNEAQ. The junction carries 8 bases between V and J, which are trimmed by 0 bases and 8 bases respectively. The CDR3 runs 12 amino acids, cysteine and phenylalanine included. Here the CDR3 DNA is all that survives: 36 bases in frame from base 1. Extended through the reference TRBV7-8 and TRBJ2-7 proteins, this CDR3 yields the full variable domain: GAGVSQSPRYKVAKRGQDVALRCDPISGHVSLFWYQQALGQGPEFLTYFQNEAQLDKSGLPSDRFFAERPEGSVSTLKIQRTQQEDSAVYLCASSLAREKQYFGPGTRLTVT.